This T cell receptor (beta chain) was obtained from a study of blood T cell repertoires in COVID-19. Some clones are missing from TCRdb's copy, which holds only in-frame ones; the method was immunoSEQ multiplex PCR. The table shows around 140,000 clones, with approximately 88% occurring only once. Trimming took 3 bases from V and 0 from J; bases not matched to a gene: 3. The CDR3 runs to 15 residues. Germline assignment: CDR1 MNHEY and CDR2 SMNVEV (reference sequence). This clonotype was sampled from a man between 60 and 75 years old with acute or convalescent COVID-19. This chain uses TRBV27 with TRBJ2-7; TRBD2 matches at 9 bases. The sample was peripheral blood. CDR3 in DNA: TGTGCCAGCAGTTTTAGCGGGGGCTTCTCCTACGAGCAGTACTTC. This encodes CASSFSGGFSYEQYF.